The 23 T cell receptor beta chains listed next were all sequenced from one sample in a study of blood T cell repertoires in COVID-19. Only in-frame clones appear in the TCRdb table, and some are missing; sequencing was by immunoSEQ multiplex PCR. Found here are approximately 350,000 clones, approximately 86% of them singletons; the top ten hold 7.1%. Sequenced: peripheral blood. The receptor source for this set is a woman aged 60-75 years with COVID-19, enrolled during active disease.

V usage is TRBV27 and J usage is TRBJ1-5; D possibly corresponds to TRBD1 (6 bases). The CDR3 contains 15 residues. Germline V gives CDR1 MNHEY, CDR2 SMNVEV (reference sequence). Trimming pared 0 bases from V and 4 bases from J, leaving 10 bases between. CDR3: CASSLSGARNQPQHF. CDR3 nucleotides: TGTGCCAGCAGTTTATCGGGGGCCAGAAATCAGCCCCAGCATTTT.

The chain uses TRBV5-1 and TRBJ2-7; TRBD1 matches 7 bases. The germline CDR1 and CDR2 sequences are SGHRS and YFSETQ. V dropped 4 bases and J dropped 5; count of bases not matched to a gene: 9. This CDR3 has 14 residues. Here the CDR3 DNA reads TGCGCCAGCAGCGGGGCGACAGGGAGCGACGAGCAGTACTTC. Its protein product is CASSGATGSDEQYF.

The chain links TRBV11-3 to TRBJ2-3, with D perhaps TRBD2 (7 bases). From germline, CDR1 is SGHNT and CDR2 YENEEA. V lost 1 base and J lost 4, with 12 bases in between. The CDR3 totals 15 residues. The chain's CDR3 is CASSLGSGGPDTQYF. The CDR3 region has the DNA TGTGCCAGCAGCTTAGGGTCGGGGGGCCCAGATACGCAGTATTTT.

This chain joins TRBV5-1 and TRBJ1-2; weak D call: TRBD1 (6 bases). Germline V gives CDR1 SGHRS, CDR2 YFSETQ. The length of the CDR3 is 14 residues. Between the trimmed V and J ends, which lost 5 bases and 4 bases, there was a span of 15 bases. The DNA for the CDR3 is TGCGCCAGCAGGGGTGACAGGAATGTCTATGGCTACACCTTC. It encodes CASRGDRNVYGYTF. The complete variable domain, with remaining parts taken from reference TRBV5-1 and TRBJ1-2, reads KAGVTQTPRYLIKTRGQQVTLSCSPISGHRSVSWYQQTPGQGLQFLFEYFSETQRNKGNFPGRFSGRQFSNSRSEMNVSTLELGDSALYLCASRGDRNVYGYTFGSGTRLTVV.

V and J are TRBV3-1 (or the pseudogene TRBV3-2) and TRBJ2-7, with TRBD2 identical over 15 bases. J gave up 2 bases and V 5 bases, and 7 bases lay outside the gene matches. Germline values: CDR1 LGHDT, CDR2 YNNKEL (reference sequence). The CDR3 totals 17 residues. DNA for the CDR3: TGTGCCAGCAGCTATTGGACTAGCGGGGGGGTAACCTACGAGCAGTACTTC. Protein product: CASSYWTSGGVTYEQYF.

This chain uses TRBV9 with TRBJ2-3; D is perhaps TRBD2 (5 bases). The germline gives CDR1 SGDLS, CDR2 YYNGEE. Trimming stripped 0 bases from V and 0 bases from J, with 8 bases between. The CDR3 covers 15 residues. The CDR3 bases are TGTGCCAGCAGCGTAGCACGGGGAAGCACAGATACGCAGTATTTT. Amino acid sequence: CASSVARGSTDTQYF.

The chain has TRBV9 and TRBJ1-5, with 7 bases identical to TRBD1. From germline, CDR1 is SGDLS and CDR2 YYNGEE. The J segment lost 5 bases and the V segment lost 3 bases, leaving 2 bases of the junction unmatched. This CDR3 is built from 13 residues. The CDR3 DNA sequence: TGTGCCAGCAGCGCCCAGGGGGATCAGCCCCAGCATTTT. The encoded protein is CASSAQGDQPQHF.

This chain uses TRBV30 with TRBJ2-1; 9 nucleotides agree with TRBD1. This CDR3 has 17 residues. The J segment lost 9 bases and the V segment lost 2 bases, leaving 17 bases of the junction unmatched. CDR1 is GTSNPN, CDR2 SVGIG, per germline (reference sequence). For the CDR3, the DNA is TGTGCCTGGAGTTCCGCCGGGACAGGGTTGAGTTATGGTGAGCAGTTCTTC. Amino acid sequence: CAWSSAGTGLSYGEQFF.

This chain links TRBV12-3 or TRBV12-4 with TRBJ1-3; no definite D call. The CDR3 is 10 residues long. The V and J ends lost 5 bases and 13 bases respectively, with 9 bases between them. CDR3 coding DNA: TGTGCCAGCAGTCTGGGAGGGATATATTTT. This gives the protein CASSLGGIYF.

This clone was detected only a few times. V and J are TRBV11-2 and TRBJ1-6, with D maybe TRBD1 (5 bases). The CDR3 loop spans 14 amino acids. Germline CDR1 and CDR2: SGHAT and FQNNGV. The V and J ends lost 4 bases and 9 bases respectively, with 13 bases between them. CDR3 coding DNA: TGTGCCAGCAGCTCCCTCCCCGGGGGTTCACCCCTCCACTTT. Translation gives CASSSLPGGSPLHF. Variable domain in full (rest from reference TRBV11-2 and TRBJ1-6): EAGVAQSPRYKIIEKRQSVAFWCNPISGHATLYWYQQILGQGPKLLIQFQNNGVVDDSQLPKDRFSAERLKGVDSTLKIQPAKLEDSAVYLCASSSLPGGSPLHFGNGTRLTVT.

There are a few counts of this clone. The chain is built from TRBV18 and TRBJ2-5; D ambiguous. The germline CDR1 and CDR2 sequences are KGHSH and LQKENI. With 3 bases removed from V and 5 bases from J, the gap between germline ends came to 7 bases. The CDR3 is made up of 12 amino acids. For the CDR3, the DNA is TGTGCCAGCTCACCCCCCTCGGAGACCCAGTACTTC. This sequence encodes CASSPPSETQYF.

Comments on this clone: Other DNA sequences in this specimen translate into the identical CDR3. The chain is built from TRBV19 and TRBJ1-4; 10 bases are shared with TRBD1. The CDR3 runs to 16 residues. Germline values: CDR1 LNHDA, CDR2 SQIVND (reference sequence). Germline trimming cut 1 base from V and 6 bases from J; bases unmatched to any gene: 5. The CDR3 region is CASSIGLGTGDEKLFF. In DNA form, the CDR3 reads TGTGCCAGTAGTATAGGGCTCGGGACAGGGGATGAAAAACTGTTTTTT.

The gene calls are TRBV6-5 and TRBJ1-1; possible D gene TRBD1, 6 bases. This CDR3 contains 13 residues. From germline, CDR1 is MNHEY and CDR2 SVGAGI. Trimming took off 8 bases at V and 1 base at J, with 11 bases between the two ends. The CDR3 DNA reads as TGTGCCAGCGCACTGGGACAGAACACTGAAGCTTTCTTT. It yields the protein CASALGQNTEAFF.

The chain employs TRBV5-1 and TRBJ2-2; tentatively, D is TRBD2 (5 bases). Trimming pared 0 bases from V and 7 bases from J, leaving 16 bases between. The CDR3 length is 16 residues. CDR1 and CDR2 (germline): SGHRS, YFSETQ. The CDR3 here is CASSLEPSLDYGELFF. CDR3 sequence (DNA): TGCGCCAGCAGCTTGGAGCCCAGCCTAGACTACGGGGAGCTGTTTTTT.

The CDR3 nucleotides read TGTGCCAGCTCCCCTCTACCAGGGCATCTCGGGACAGAAGCTTTCTTT. This translates into CASSPLPGHLGTEAFF. The rearrangement links TRBV18 to TRBJ1-1; weak D call: TRBD1 (6 bases). The CDR3 has 16 amino acids. V lost 6 bases, J lost 8 bases, and 25 bases lay in between. Per the germline V gene, CDR1 is KGHSH and CDR2 is LQKENI.

This chain connects TRBV27 to TRBJ1-5; no clear D gene. Per germline, CDR1 MNHEY and CDR2 SMNVEV (reference sequence). The V end lost 7 bases, the J end lost 1 base, and 11 bases lay between the germline ends. The CDR3 consists of 14 residues. In DNA form, the CDR3 reads TGTGCCAGCAACGTCGGAGGAAGCAATCAGCCCCAGCATTTT. Its translation is CASNVGGSNQPQHF.

The rearrangement links TRBV5-6 to TRBJ1-5; D might be TRBD1 (5 bases). V was pared by 3 bases and J by 4 bases, with 11 bases between. CDR1 is SGHDT, CDR2 YYEEEE, per germline. This CDR3 contains 14 residues. DNA for the CDR3: TGTGCCAGCAGCTCGCGGACAATTAATCAGCCCCAGCATTTT. Translating gives CASSSRTINQPQHF.

J is TRBJ2-1 and V is TRBV4-2; 9 bases align to TRBD2. V was pared by 4 bases and J by 8 bases, with 9 bases of the junction left unmatched. Germline CDR1 is LGHNA and CDR2 is YNFKEQ. CDR3 size: 15 residues. The CDR3 reads CASSPWRGGPDEQFF. As DNA, the CDR3 is TGTGCCAGCAGCCCTTGGCGGGGGGGTCCAGATGAGCAGTTCTTC.

The chain links TRBV5-5 to TRBJ1-1, with D perhaps TRBD1 (6 bases). CDR1 and CDR2 from the germline V gene are SGHKS and YYEKEE (reference sequence). Trimming shortened V by 1 base and J by 10 bases, and 17 bases separated the two germline ends. The CDR3 is 14 residues long. This CDR3 reads CASSLLNRETSAFF. Written as DNA, the CDR3 is TGTGCCAGCAGCTTGTTGAACAGGGAGACTTCAGCTTTCTTT. Drawing the rest from reference TRBV5-5 and TRBJ1-1, the complete variable domain is DAGVTQSPTHLIKTRGQQVTLRCSPISGHKSVSWYQQVLGQGPQFIFQYYEKEERGRGNFPDRFSARQFPNYSSELNVNALLLGDSALYLCASSLLNRETSAFFGQGTRLTVV.

The chain couples TRBV12-5 to TRBJ1-2; tentatively, D is TRBD1 (6 bases). Germline CDR1 and CDR2: LGHNT and FRNRAP. With 2 bases removed from V and 6 bases from J, the gap between germline ends came to 13 bases. The CDR3 is made up of 14 amino acids. CDR3 in DNA: TGTGCTAGTGGTTTGCCTACAGGGATGAATGGCTACACCTTC. Protein sequence: CASGLPTGMNGYTF.

This chain connects TRBV5-1 to TRBJ1-6; D is unresolved. V was trimmed by 0 bases and J by 0 bases, leaving 10 bases between them. CDR1 is SGHRS, CDR2 YFSETQ, per germline. The CDR3 is 17 residues long. CDR3 DNA sequence: TGCGCCAGCAGCTTGGAGTTCGGTAGCTCCTATAATTCACCCCTCCACTTT. Translated, it gives CASSLEFGSSYNSPLHF. The variable domain in full, with the rest retrieved from reference TRBV5-1 and TRBJ1-6, is KAGVTQTPRYLIKTRGQQVTLSCSPISGHRSVSWYQQTPGQGLQFLFEYFSETQRNKGNFPGRFSGRQFSNSRSEMNVSTLELGDSALYLCASSLEFGSSYNSPLHFGNGTRLTVT.

This chain uses TRBV15 with TRBJ2-1; 7 bases are a match to TRBD1. The CDR3 spans 14 residues. CDR1 and CDR2 (germline): LNHNV, YYDKDF (reference sequence). V dropped 4 bases and J dropped 2; count of bases not matched to a gene: 2. CDR3 region: CATSNRGTYNEQFF. CDR3 nucleotide sequence: TGTGCCACCAGCAACAGGGGAACCTACAATGAGCAGTTCTTC. Full variable domain (rest looked up from reference TRBV15 and TRBJ2-1): DAMVIQNPRYQVTQFGKPVTLSCSQTLNHNVMYWYQQKSSQAPKLLFHYYDKDFNNEADTPDNFQSRRPNTSFCFLDIRSPGLGDTAMYLCATSNRGTYNEQFFGPGTRLTVL.

The chain joins TRBV1 to TRBJ1-4. TRBV1 is an annotated pseudogene. CDR3 size: 15 residues. This CDR3 is CTSSQKGGAGEKLFF. CDR3 sequence (DNA): TGCACCAGCAGCCAAAAAGGAGGGGCGGGTGAAAAACTGTTTTTT.